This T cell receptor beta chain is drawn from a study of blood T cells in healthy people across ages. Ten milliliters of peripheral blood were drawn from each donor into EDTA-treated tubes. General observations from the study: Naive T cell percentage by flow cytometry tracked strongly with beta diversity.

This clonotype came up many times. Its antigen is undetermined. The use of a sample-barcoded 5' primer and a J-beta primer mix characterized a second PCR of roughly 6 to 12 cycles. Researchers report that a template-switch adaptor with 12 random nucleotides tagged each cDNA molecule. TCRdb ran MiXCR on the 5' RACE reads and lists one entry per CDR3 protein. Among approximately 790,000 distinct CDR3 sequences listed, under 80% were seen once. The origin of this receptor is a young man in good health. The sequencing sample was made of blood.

The CDR3: CASSLRWVAVENGEQYF. The CDR3 region has the DNA TGTGCCAGCAGTTTGAGGTGGGTTGCGGTGGAGAATGGCGAGCAGTACTTC. The chain is built from TRBV28 and TRBJ2-7; D is ambiguous. V was shortened by 3 bases and J by 6 bases, with 24 bases between the two germline ends. The CDR3 has 17 amino acids. The germline CDR1 and CDR2 sequences are MDHEN and SYDVKM.